This T cell receptor beta chain appears in the sequencing data of a study of CD8+CD57+ T cells in acquired aplastic anemia. Study-wide findings and caveats: Researchers reported that CD8+ Simpson's diversity was not significantly different in patients versus controls. A set of twenty-nine CD8+ CDR3 sequences was shared between patients and controls, and these sequences appeared highly expressed in patients.

Genomic DNA templated the TCR beta VDJ and CDR3 profiling. TCRdb reanalysed the reads using MiXCR and keeps one entry per CDR3 protein. The sample contains 200,000 to 250,000 distinct CDR3 sequences, approximately 50% of which appear only once. Patients selected for sequencing had displayed CD8+CD57+ cell expansion by flow cytometry. The diagnosis in all patients was severe acquired aplastic anemia. This clonotype has just a few counts. Its antigen is unidentified. The sequenced sample consisted of sorted CD4+, CD8+, or CD8+CD57+ T cells (not recorded which) from PBMCs. This clonotype was sampled from a human donor with aplastic anemia.

CDR3 nucleotides: TGTGCCAGTAGTGCCAGGAGGGGAACTGAAGCTTTCTTT. Encoded protein: CASSARRGTEAFF. V is TRBV19 and J is TRBJ1-1, with D possibly being TRBD1 (5 bases). Germline lookup yields CDR1 LNHDA and CDR2 SQIVND (reference sequence). The CDR3 has 13 residues. Trimming took off 5 bases at V and 5 bases at J, with 12 bases between the two ends.